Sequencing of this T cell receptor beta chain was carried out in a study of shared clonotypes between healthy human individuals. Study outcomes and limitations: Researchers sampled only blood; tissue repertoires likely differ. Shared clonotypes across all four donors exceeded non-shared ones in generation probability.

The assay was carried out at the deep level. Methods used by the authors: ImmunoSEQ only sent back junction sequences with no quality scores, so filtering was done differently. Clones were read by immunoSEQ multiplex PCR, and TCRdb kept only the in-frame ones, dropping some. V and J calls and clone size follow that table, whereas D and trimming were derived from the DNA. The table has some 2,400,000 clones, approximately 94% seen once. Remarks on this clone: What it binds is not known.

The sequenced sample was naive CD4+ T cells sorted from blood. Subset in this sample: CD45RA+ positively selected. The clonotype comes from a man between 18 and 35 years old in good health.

The CDR3 loop reads CASSPSGTGSLYGYTF. DNA for the CDR3: TGTGCCAGCAGCCCATCCGGGACAGGCTCCCTCTATGGCTACACCTTC. V usage is TRBV5-4 and J usage is TRBJ1-2; 8 bases are a match to TRBD1. Germline V lookup: CDR1 SGHNT, CDR2 YYREEE (reference sequence). V shed 4 bases, J shed 4 bases, and the junction held 12 bases outside the gene matches. The CDR3 totals 16 residues.